This TCR beta chain appears in the sequencing data of a study of T cells after yellow fever vaccination. For the study at large: The fractions with low cell numbers were processed using SMART-Seq v4 Ultra Low Input.

V shed 2 bases and J shed 5 bases, with 9 bases lying between them. This CDR3 spans 13 amino acids. Germline V gene sequence: CDR1 SEHNR, CDR2 FQNEAQ (reference sequence). A universal primer site and UMIs were added as TCR cDNA was made by 5'RACE template switching. TCRdb ran MiXCR on the 5' RACE reads and lists one entry per CDR3 protein. This table holds approximately 610,000 distinct CDR3 sequences, roughly 17% found once. The gene calls are TRBV7-9 and TRBJ2-5; D not certain. This clonotype originated in a man aged 18 to 35 who received the YFV17D yellow fever vaccine. This material consisted of PBMCs, taken 5 days after the first yellow fever vaccination. The CDR3 reads CASSLFGYETQYF. The CDR3, as DNA: TGTGCCAGCAGCTTATTTGGGTACGAGACCCAGTACTTC.